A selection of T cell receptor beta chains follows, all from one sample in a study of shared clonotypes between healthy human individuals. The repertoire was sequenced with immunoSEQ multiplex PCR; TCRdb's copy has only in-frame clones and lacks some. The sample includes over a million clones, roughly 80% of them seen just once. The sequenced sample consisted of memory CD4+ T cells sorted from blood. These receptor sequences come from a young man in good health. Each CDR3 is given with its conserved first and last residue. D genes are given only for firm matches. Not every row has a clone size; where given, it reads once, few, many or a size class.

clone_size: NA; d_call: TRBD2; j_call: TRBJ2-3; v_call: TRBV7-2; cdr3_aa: CASSERRGVSTDTQYF; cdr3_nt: TGTGCCAGCAGCGAAAGGCGGGGGGTAAGCACAGATACGCAGTATTTT
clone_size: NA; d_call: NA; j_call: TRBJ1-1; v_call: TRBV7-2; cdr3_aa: CASSGRPGENTEAFF; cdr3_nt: TGTGCCAGCAGCGGACGTCCGGGGGAGAACACTGAAGCTTTCTTT
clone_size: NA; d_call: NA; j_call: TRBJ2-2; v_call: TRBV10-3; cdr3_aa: CAISEVGGSHGGELFF; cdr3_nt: TGTGCCATCAGTGAGGTTGGGGGGTCACACGGCGGGGAGCTGTTTTTT
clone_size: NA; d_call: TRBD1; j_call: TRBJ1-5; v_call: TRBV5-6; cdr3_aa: CASSSWDRENQPQHF; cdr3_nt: TGTGCCAGCAGCTCCTGGGACAGGGAAAATCAGCCCCAGCATTTT
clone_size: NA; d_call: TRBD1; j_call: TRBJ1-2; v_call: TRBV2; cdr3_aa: CASSTDRDFYGYTF; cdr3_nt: TGTGCCAGCTCAACTGACAGGGACTTCTATGGCTACACCTTC
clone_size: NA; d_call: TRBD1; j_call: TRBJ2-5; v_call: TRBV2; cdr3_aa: CASSSGQGKETQYF; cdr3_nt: TGTGCCAGCAGTTCGGGACAGGGGAAAGAGACCCAGTACTTC
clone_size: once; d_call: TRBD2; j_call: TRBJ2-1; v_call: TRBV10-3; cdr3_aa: CAISPGLAGDEQFF; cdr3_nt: TGTGCCATCAGCCCTGGACTAGCGGGCGATGAGCAGTTCTTC
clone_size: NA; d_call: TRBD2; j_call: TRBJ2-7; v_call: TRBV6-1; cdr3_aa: CASSLGGLAEYF; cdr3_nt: TGTGCCAGCAGTTTGGGGGGACTAGCAGAGTACTTC
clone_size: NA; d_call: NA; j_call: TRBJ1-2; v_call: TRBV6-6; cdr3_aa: CASSYGDQGYGYTF; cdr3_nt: TGTGCCAGCAGTTATGGGGACCAGGGTTATGGCTACACCTTC
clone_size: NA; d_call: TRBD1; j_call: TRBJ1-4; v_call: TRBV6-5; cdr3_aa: CASRGGTGGGEKLFF; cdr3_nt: TGTGCCAGCAGGGGCGGGACAGGGGGAGGTGAAAAACTGTTTTTT
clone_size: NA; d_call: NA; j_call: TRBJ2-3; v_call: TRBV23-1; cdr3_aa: CASSQSVAGRTDTQYF; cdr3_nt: TGCGCCAGCAGTCAATCGGTTGCAGGGCGCACAGATACGCAGTATTTT
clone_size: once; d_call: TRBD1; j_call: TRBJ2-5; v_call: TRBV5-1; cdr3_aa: CASSLSGQGKETQYF; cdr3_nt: TGCGCCAGCAGCTTGTCGGGACAGGGGAAAGAGACCCAGTACTTC
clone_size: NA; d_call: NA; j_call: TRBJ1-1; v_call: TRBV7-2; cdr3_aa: CASSPVGVPNTEAFF; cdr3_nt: TGTGCCAGCAGCCCCGTCGGGGTGCCGAACACTGAAGCTTTCTTT
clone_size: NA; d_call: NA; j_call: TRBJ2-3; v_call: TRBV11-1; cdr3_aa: CASSHSPRGMGVTQYF; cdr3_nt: TGTGCCAGCAGCCACAGCCCCCGCGGGATGGGTGTAACGCAGTATTTT
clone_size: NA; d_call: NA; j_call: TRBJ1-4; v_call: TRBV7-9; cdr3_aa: CASSLEGSATNEKLFF; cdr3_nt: TGTGCCAGCAGCTTAGAGGGTTCAGCAACTAATGAAAAACTGTTTTTT
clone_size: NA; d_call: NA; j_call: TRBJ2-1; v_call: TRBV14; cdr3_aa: CASSQASPGVPFF; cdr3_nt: TGTGCCAGCAGCCAAGCCTCCCCGGGGGTGCCGTTCTTC
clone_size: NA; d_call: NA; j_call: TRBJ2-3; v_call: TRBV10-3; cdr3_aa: CAISAWGTLTTDTQYF; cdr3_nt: TGTGCCATCAGTGCGTGGGGAACCCTAACCACAGATACGCAGTATTTT
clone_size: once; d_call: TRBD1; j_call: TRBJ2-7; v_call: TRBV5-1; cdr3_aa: CASSSGQGSYEQYF; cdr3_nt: TGCGCCAGCAGCTCGGGACAGGGGTCCTACGAGCAGTACTTC
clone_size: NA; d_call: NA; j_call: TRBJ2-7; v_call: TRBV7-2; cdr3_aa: CASSLEASYHEQYF; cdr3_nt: TGTGCCAGCAGCTTAGAGGCTAGCTACCACGAGCAGTACTTC
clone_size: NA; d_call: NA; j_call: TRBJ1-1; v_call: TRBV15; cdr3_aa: CATSRDRGGGGNTEAFF; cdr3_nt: TGTGCCACCAGCAGAGATAGGGGGGGAGGTGGGAACACTGAAGCTTTCTTT
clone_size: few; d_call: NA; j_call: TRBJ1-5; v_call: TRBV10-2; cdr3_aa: CASSGEISNQPQHF; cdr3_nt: TGCGCCAGCAGTGGGGAGATCAGCAATCAGCCCCAGCATTTT
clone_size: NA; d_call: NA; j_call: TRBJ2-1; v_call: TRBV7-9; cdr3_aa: CASSLEWDPPFF; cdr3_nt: TGTGCCAGCAGCTTAGAATGGGACCCCCCGTTCTTC
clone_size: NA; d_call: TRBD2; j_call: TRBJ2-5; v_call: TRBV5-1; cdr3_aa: CASSLEPGGAAQETQYF; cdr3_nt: TGCGCCAGCAGCTTGGAGCCGGGAGGGGCAGCACAAGAGACCCAGTACTTC
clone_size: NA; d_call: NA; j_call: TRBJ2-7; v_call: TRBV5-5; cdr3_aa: CASSLVAGSYEQYF; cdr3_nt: TGTGCCAGCAGCTTGGTGGCAGGGTCCTACGAGCAGTACTTC
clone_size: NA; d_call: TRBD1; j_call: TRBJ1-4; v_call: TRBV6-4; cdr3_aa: CASSDPDRGATNEKLFF; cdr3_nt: TGTGCCAGCAGTGACCCGGACAGGGGTGCAACTAATGAAAAACTGTTTTTT
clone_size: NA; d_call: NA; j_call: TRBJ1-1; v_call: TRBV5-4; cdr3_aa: CASSWTAAGTEAFF; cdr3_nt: TGTGCCAGCAGCTGGACGGCGGCAGGGACTGAAGCTTTCTTT
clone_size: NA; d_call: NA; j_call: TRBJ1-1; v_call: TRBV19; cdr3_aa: CASTLPGHSTEAFF; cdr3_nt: TGTGCCAGTACCCTCCCGGGACATAGCACTGAAGCTTTCTTT
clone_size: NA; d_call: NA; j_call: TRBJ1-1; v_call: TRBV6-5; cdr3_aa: CASSYDTRNTEAFF; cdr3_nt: TGTGCCAGCAGTTACGACACCAGGAACACTGAAGCTTTCTTT
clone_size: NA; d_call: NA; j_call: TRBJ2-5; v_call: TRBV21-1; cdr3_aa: CASSTRTSFETQYF; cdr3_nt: TGTGCCAGCAGCACCCGGACTAGTTTCGAGACCCAGTACTTC
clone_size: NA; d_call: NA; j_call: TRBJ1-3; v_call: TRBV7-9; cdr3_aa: CASNMVDSGNTIYF; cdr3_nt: TGTGCCAGCAACATGGTGGACTCTGGAAACACCATATATTTT
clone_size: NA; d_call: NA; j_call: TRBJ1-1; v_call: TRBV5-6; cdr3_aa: CACSLGSRSRVEAFF; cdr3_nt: TGTGCCTGCAGCTTGGGTTCTAGGTCTCGGGTAGAAGCTTTCTTT
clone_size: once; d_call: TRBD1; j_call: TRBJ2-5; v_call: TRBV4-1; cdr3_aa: CASSQGPGTGGQETQYF; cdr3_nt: TGCGCCAGCAGCCAAGGACCCGGGACAGGGGGCCAAGAGACCCAGTACTTC
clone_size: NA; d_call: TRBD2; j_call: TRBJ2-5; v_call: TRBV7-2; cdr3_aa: CASSPMGLAEETQYF; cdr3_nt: TGTGCCAGCAGCCCGATGGGACTAGCGGAAGAGACCCAGTACTTC
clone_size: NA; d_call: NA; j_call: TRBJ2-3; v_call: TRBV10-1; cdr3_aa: CASSSGLSTDTQYF; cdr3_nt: TGCGCCAGCAGTTCGGGACTCAGCACAGATACGCAGTATTTT
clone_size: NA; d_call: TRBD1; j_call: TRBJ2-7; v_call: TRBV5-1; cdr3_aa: CASSFNGQGIYEQYF; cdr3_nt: TGCGCCAGCAGCTTCAACGGACAGGGGATCTACGAGCAGTACTTC
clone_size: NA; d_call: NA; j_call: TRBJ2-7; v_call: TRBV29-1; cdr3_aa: CSVEGLGYEQYF; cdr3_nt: TGCAGCGTTGAAGGTTTAGGGTACGAGCAGTACTTC
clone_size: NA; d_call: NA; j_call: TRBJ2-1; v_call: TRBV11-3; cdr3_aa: CASRRDTDGGEQFF; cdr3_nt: TGTGCCAGCAGAAGGGACACGGATGGGGGTGAGCAGTTCTTC
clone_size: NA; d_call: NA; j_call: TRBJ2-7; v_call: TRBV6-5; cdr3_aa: CASRKYYEQYF; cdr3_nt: TGTGCCAGCAGGAAGTACTACGAGCAGTACTTC
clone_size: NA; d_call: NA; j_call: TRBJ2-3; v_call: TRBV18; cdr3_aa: CASSPQMGGADTQYF; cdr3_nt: TGTGCCAGCTCACCACAAATGGGCGGCGCAGATACGCAGTATTTT
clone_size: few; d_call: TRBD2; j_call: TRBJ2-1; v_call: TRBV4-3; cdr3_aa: CASSQDFPSGTSSYNEQFF; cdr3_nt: TGCGCCAGCAGCCAAGATTTCCCGTCCGGGACTAGCTCCTACAATGAGCAGTTCTTC
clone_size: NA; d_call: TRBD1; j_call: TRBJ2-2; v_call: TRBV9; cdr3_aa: CASSQQGFDTGELFF; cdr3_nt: TGTGCCAGCAGCCAACAGGGGTTTGACACCGGGGAGCTGTTTTTT